Listed below are T cell receptor beta chains from one sample, sequenced in a study of blood T cells in healthy people across ages. TCRdb independently ran MiXCR on the 5' RACE reads; one entry per CDR3 protein. Seen here are roughly 1,500,000 distinct CDR3 sequences, about 35% observed once, and the top ten hold 10% to 12%. The material sequenced was blood. Receptors originate from a woman in her twenties or thirties in good health. Both conserved end residues are part of each CDR3. Each record gives: J gene, V gene, D gene, clone size, CDR3 DNA, CDR3 protein. The D gene is left open where the match is weak. Clone sizes are given selectively: once, few, many, or a class where the clone is expanded.

TRBJ2-3,TRBV7-2,NA,NA,TGTGCCAGCAGCTTATTGCGCACGGGAGAGGGCACAGATACGCAGTATTTT,CASSLLRTGEGTDTQYF
TRBJ2-4,TRBV27,TRBD1,few,TGTGCCAGCAGTTTATCAAAGAGACCGGGACAGGGGGCACACATTCAGTACTTC,CASSLSKRPGQGAHIQYF
TRBJ2-1,TRBV6-4,NA,NA,TGTGCCAGCAGTTCAGAAGGGGTGGGTGAGCAGTTCTTC,CASSSEGVGEQFF
TRBJ1-1,TRBV14,NA,NA,TGTGCCAGCAGCCGTCTAGGGGTTCTCACTGAAGCTTTCTTT,CASSRLGVLTEAFF
TRBJ2-5,TRBV12-5,TRBD1,NA,TGTGCTAGTGCCCGGACAGGGACCCCTTGGGAGACCCAGTACTTC,CASARTGTPWETQYF
TRBJ2-7,TRBV2,TRBD1,once,TGTGCCGGGCAGGACAGGGATATCTACGAGCAGTACTTC,CAGQDRDIYEQYF
TRBJ2-6,TRBV6-5,NA,NA,TGTGCCAGCGTGGCCGGGGCTGGGGCCAGCGTCCTGACTTTC,CASVAGAGASVLTF
TRBJ1-6,TRBV3-1,NA,few,TGTGCCAGCAGCCAAGGCACAGGTAGCTCCTATAATTCACCCCTCCACTTT,CASSQGTGSSYNSPLHF
TRBJ2-7,TRBV20-1,TRBD1,few,TGCAGTGCAATACCGGGACAGAACTACGAGCAGTACTTC,CSAIPGQNYEQYF
TRBJ1-2,TRBV3-1,TRBD1,NA,TGTGCCAGCAGCCTAGGGACAGGCTTTAACTATGGCTACACCTTC,CASSLGTGFNYGYTF
TRBJ2-1,TRBV6-1,NA,NA,TGTGCCAGCAGTTCCGAGCGACCTGATCAGTTCTTC,CASSSERPDQFF
TRBJ1-4,TRBV20-1,NA,NA,TGCAGTGCCGGGGGGGCAAGCGAAAAACTGTTTTTT,CSAGGASEKLFF
TRBJ2-3,TRBV12-3/TRBV12-4,NA,NA,TGTGCCGGCAGTTTATGGGTACCGGATACGCAGTATTTT,CAGSLWVPDTQYF
TRBJ1-2,TRBV4-2,TRBD1,NA,TGTGCCAGCAGCCAAGGTTGGGACAGGGAGAACTATGGCTACACCTTC,CASSQGWDRENYGYTF
TRBJ1-1,TRBV3-1,TRBD1,NA,TGTGCCAGCAGCCAGAAGGGGGCAGGCACTGAAGCTTTCTTT,CASSQKGAGTEAFF
TRBJ2-3,TRBV5-1,TRBD2,NA,TGCGCCAGCAGCTGGGGAAGCGGGGTAGCCACAGATACGCAGTATTTT,CASSWGSGVATDTQYF
TRBJ2-1,TRBV2,NA,NA,TGTGCCAGCAAGGAGGATGAGCAGTTCTTC,CASKEDEQFF
TRBJ2-1,TRBV15,TRBD1,few,TGTGCCACCAGCAGGGAGACAGGACAGGGGATCGAGAACAATGAGCAGTTCTTC,CATSRETGQGIENNEQFF
TRBJ2-1,TRBV20-1,TRBD2,few,TGCAGTGCTAGTCAGCGGGAGAATGAGCAGTTCTTC,CSASQRENEQFF
TRBJ2-5,TRBV5-1,TRBD1,NA,TGCGCCACGCGACAGGGATTGCAAGAGACCCAGTACTTC,CATRQGLQETQYF
TRBJ2-1,TRBV5-1,NA,NA,TGCGCCAGCTCCGCAGGGTCGTACGGTGAGCAGTTCTTC,CASSAGSYGEQFF
TRBJ2-5,TRBV5-1,NA,NA,TGCGCCAGCAGCATGCTCGGGGACCAAGAGACCCAGTACTTC,CASSMLGDQETQYF
TRBJ1-1,TRBV5-1,TRBD1,once,TGCGCCAGCAGCTGGACAGGGAACGGGAACACTGAAGCTTTCTTT,CASSWTGNGNTEAFF
TRBJ2-7,TRBV20-1,NA,few,TGCAGTGCTGGTTTACCCAGGGGCTCCTACGAGCAGTACTTC,CSAGLPRGSYEQYF
TRBJ2-3,TRBV28,NA,once,TGTGCCAACAGTTTGGCCAGGAGGTCTTTCACAGATACGCAGTATTTT,CANSLARRSFTDTQYF
TRBJ2-1,TRBV13,NA,NA,TGTGCCAGCAGCGCCAGACAACACATACCGTACAATGAGCAGTTCTTC,CASSARQHIPYNEQFF
TRBJ1-2,TRBV9,TRBD1,NA,TGTGCCAGCAGCGTAGGGGGACAGGGGAACTATGGCTACACCTTC,CASSVGGQGNYGYTF
TRBJ2-2,TRBV2,TRBD1,NA,TGTGCCAGCACGGGTTCAGGGGGCACCGGGGAGCTGTTTTTT,CASTGSGGTGELFF
TRBJ2-3,TRBV24-1,TRBD2,few,TGTGCCACCAGTGATCGCACTAGCGGGAAGGCAGATACGCAGTATTTT,CATSDRTSGKADTQYF
TRBJ1-1,TRBV5-6,TRBD1,NA,TGTGCCAGCAGCTTGGGGACAGGGGGCAACGGAGCTTTCTTT,CASSLGTGGNGAFF
TRBJ2-7,TRBV29-1,NA,NA,TGCAGCGTCGCCGCACGGAATACCTACGAGCAGTACTTC,CSVAARNTYEQYF
TRBJ1-3,TRBV20-1,NA,few,TGCAGTGCTAGAGATCAAGGGCCTGGAAACACCATATATTTT,CSARDQGPGNTIYF
TRBJ1-1,TRBV20-1,NA,NA,TGCAGTGCCTATGGGACACAAGCACTTAAAGCTTTCTTT,CSAYGTQALKAFF
TRBJ2-5,TRBV3-1,NA,few,TGTGCCAGCAGCCCCCTCAGCGACCAAGAGACCCAGTACTTC,CASSPLSDQETQYF
TRBJ1-1,TRBV4-1,NA,NA,TGCGCCAGCGGCCAAGATCTTACCCATATAGGATCAGACACTGAAGCTTTCTTT,CASGQDLTHIGSDTEAFF
TRBJ1-2,TRBV15,NA,NA,TGTGCCACCAGCAGAGATCGGGGGAAGGGCTATGGCTACACCTTC,CATSRDRGKGYGYTF
TRBJ2-6,TRBV6-5,NA,NA,TGTGCCAGCAATCCAGGGTCTGGGGCCAACGTCCTGACTTTC,CASNPGSGANVLTF
TRBJ2-3,TRBV6-5,TRBD1,NA,TGTGCCAGCAGTTCGAGGTATCAGGGGGCAGATACGCAGTATTTT,CASSSRYQGADTQYF
TRBJ2-7,TRBV5-1,TRBD2,many,TGCGCCAGCAGCTTGTACGCTAGCGGCAGGGAGCAGTACTTC,CASSLYASGREQYF
TRBJ1-1,TRBV12-3/TRBV12-4,NA,once,TGTGCCAGCAGTTTGTCAGGGAGACCTGAAGCTTTCTTT,CASSLSGRPEAFF